Presented here are 28 T cell receptor beta chains from one specimen sequenced in a study of Tregs in tolerant kidney transplant recipients. Generated by immunoSEQ multiplex PCR, the TCRdb table keeps only in-frame clones and is missing some. The specimen's table records 50,000 or so clones. The sample consisted of CD4+ T cells from blood, taken before the transplant. The source of these receptors is a human donor who received a combined kidney and bone marrow transplant.

About this clone itself: The read stops 3 residues short of the end of the CDR3; the missing end is completed from the germline J gene. The J gene is TRBJ2-5, the V gene TRBV19, with 7 bases identical to TRBD1. This CDR3 is 13 amino acids long. The V and J ends lost 4 bases and 4 bases, in that order; junction bases with no gene match: 3. Germline loops: CDR1 LNHDA, CDR2 SQIVND (reference sequence). The sequenced part of the CDR3 DNA is TGTGCCAGTAGTAGATGGACAGGAGAGACC. This encodes CASSRWTGET. The entire CDR3 reads CASSRWTGETQYF.

The CDR3 DNA, read in part, is TGCGCCAGCAGCTTTTCGGGTAACAATGAG. Amino acid sequence: CASSFSGNNE. The whole CDR3 protein is CASSFSGNNEQFF. The V call is TRBV5-1, the J call TRBJ2-1; no clear D gene. The sequenced fragment ends 3 residues before the CDR3 boundary, so the rest is inferred from the germline J gene. Germline V lookup: CDR1 SGHRS, CDR2 YFSETQ. The V end lost 2 bases, the J end lost 5 bases, and 8 bases lay between the germline ends. This CDR3 is built from 13 residues.

Comments on this clone: The read ends 3 residues early relative to the CDR3; the germline J gene fills the gap. This chain links TRBV30 with TRBJ1-1; no reliable D call. The ends were cut back, 5 bases at V and 4 bases at J, with 8 bases in the middle. There are 11 residues in the CDR3. Germline V lookup: CDR1 GTSNPN, CDR2 SVGIG (reference sequence). Incomplete CDR3 DNA: TGTGCCTGGGCAAGAGGCACTGAA. Translated: CAWARGTE. The full CDR3 protein reads CAWARGTEAFF.

The CDR3 sequence is CASSSPAGRLGELFF. CDR3 DNA (partial): TGTGCCAGCAGTTCCCCGGCGGGGAGATTGGGGGAG. J is TRBJ2-2 and V is TRBV28; maybe TRBD2 (6 bases). The sequenced fragment ends 3 residues before the CDR3 boundary, so the rest is inferred from the germline J gene. V lost 4 bases and J 8 bases, leaving 17 bases between the germline ends. From germline, CDR1 is MDHEN and CDR2 SYDVKM. The CDR3 has 15 residues. Full variable domain (outside the CDR3, taken from reference TRBV28 and TRBJ2-2): DVKVTQSSRYLVKRTGEKVFLECVQDMDHENMFWYRQDPGLGLRLIYFSYDVKMKEKGDIPEGYSVSREKKERFSLILESASTNQTSMYLCASSSPAGRLGELFFGEGSRLTVL.

About this clone: With the read ending 3 residues before the CDR3 end, the germline J gene is used to fill in that end. The chain carries TRBV7-2 and TRBJ1-5; possibly TRBD1 for D (6 bases). The germline V gene encodes CDR1 SGHTA and CDR2 FQGNSA. This CDR3 is built from 14 residues. V dropped 2 bases and J dropped 4 bases, with 9 bases sitting between them. The CDR3 DNA, read in part, is TGTGCCAGCAGCTTATGGGGACAAAATCAGCCC. Translation: CASSLWGQNQP. The whole CDR3 reads CASSLWGQNQPQHF.

Comment on this clone: The read ends 3 residues before the CDR3 terminus; that terminus is restored from the germline J gene. The chain uses TRBV2 and TRBJ2-2; 8 positions match TRBD2. The V and J ends lost 9 bases and 5 bases, in that order; junction bases with no gene match: 8. This CDR3 contains 14 residues. CDR1 and CDR2 (germline): SNHLY, FYNNEI. The CDR3 bases that were read are TGTGCCAGTTCTACTAGCGGTTTAACCGGGGAG. It yields the protein CASSTSGLTGE. The complete CDR3 protein is CASSTSGLTGELFF.

Worth noting for this clone: The read ends 3 residues shy of where the CDR3 ends; the end is completed using the germline J gene. The rearrangement joins TRBV19 to TRBJ1-3; a possible D gene is TRBD1 (5 bases). From germline, CDR1 is LNHDA and CDR2 SQIVND (reference sequence). Trimming cost V 4 bases and J 2 bases, with 9 bases left between them. CDR3 size: 14 residues. The CDR3 region is CASSTGKTGNTIYF. The part of the CDR3 DNA that was read is TGTGCCAGTAGTACAGGGAAGACTGGAAACACC.

As concerns this clone: Coverage ceases 3 residues before the CDR3 finishes, and the germline J gene fills in the end. This chain connects TRBV20-1 to TRBJ1-6; 8 positions match TRBD1. CDR1 DFQATT and CDR2 SNEGSKA come from the germline V gene (reference sequence). V shed 0 bases and J 8 bases; nucleotides not matched to a gene: 3. CDR3 length equals 14 residues. CDR3 DNA, as far as it was read: TGCAGTGCTAGAGATCGGACAGGGTATTCACCC. Residues: CSARDRTGYSP. The complete CDR3 sequence is CSARDRTGYSPLHF.

Regarding this clone: The CDR3 is cut off 3 residues early in the read; its end comes from the germline J gene. The chain uses TRBV7-2 and TRBJ2-5, with a weak D call TRBD2 (5 bases). Trimming removed 2 bases from V and 5 bases from J, with 9 bases in between. CDR3 size: 13 residues. CDR1 is SGHTA and CDR2 is FQGNSA in the germline V gene. This chain's CDR3 is CASSLLALETQYF. The CDR3 DNA, read in part, is TGTGCCAGCAGCTTACTAGCTTTGGAGACC.

Comments on this clone: The read comes to an end 3 residues before the CDR3 does, leaving the germline J gene to fill in the end. The chain couples TRBV5-1 to TRBJ1-6, with 7 bases identical to TRBD1. CDR3 length: 14 residues. J gave up 10 bases and V 0 bases, and 4 bases lay outside the gene matches. Per the germline V gene, CDR1 is SGHRS and CDR2 is YFSETQ. CDR3 residues: CASSLATGDSPLHF. Incomplete CDR3 DNA: TGCGCCAGCAGCTTGGCCACAGGGGACTCACCC.

In regard to this clone: The read ends 3 residues early relative to the CDR3; the germline J gene fills the gap. The chain joins TRBV5-1 to TRBJ2-6, with a tentative D call TRBD1 (6 bases). Germline CDR1 reads SGHRS; CDR2 reads YFSETQ. Trimming pared 0 bases from V and 1 base from J, leaving 11 bases between. There are 17 residues in the CDR3. The CDR3 reads CASSLEVGASGANVLTF. CDR3 DNA (partial): TGCGCCAGCAGCTTGGAGGTGGGGGCTTCTGGGGCCAACGTC.

On this clone itself: The read gets to within 3 residues of the CDR3 end, and the germline J gene fills in the rest. The chain joins TRBV30 to TRBJ2-3; 12 bases align to TRBD2. The CDR3 loop spans 19 amino acids. With 0 bases clipped from V and 2 bases from J, the junction kept 12 bases outside the gene matches. Looked up from germline, CDR1 is GTSNPN and CDR2 is SVGIG (reference sequence). The CDR3 protein is CAWSVRRGRLAGDTDTQYF. The covered CDR3 bases are TGTGCCTGGAGTGTACGAAGGGGGCGACTAGCGGGAGACACAGATACG.

Details on this clone: Sequencing ends 3 residues short of the CDR3 end; the germline J gene provides the rest. V usage is TRBV5-6 and J usage is TRBJ2-6, with D uncertain. The CDR3 runs 15 residues. V lost 1 base and J 2 bases, leaving 7 bases between the germline ends. Per germline, CDR1 SGHDT and CDR2 YYEEEE. The part of the CDR3 DNA that was read is TGTGCCAGCAGCTTGTTGTCGGCTGGGGCCAACGTC. This gives the protein CASSLLSAGANV. The CDR3 reads in full as CASSLLSAGANVLTF.

In regard to this clone: Read sequence stops 3 residues before the CDR3 end, and the germline J gene provides the missing end. V is TRBV11-2 and J is TRBJ1-1; tentative D call: TRBD1 (6 bases). V lost 6 bases and J lost 1, with 15 bases in between. The CDR3 has 15 residues. CDR1 is SGHAT, CDR2 FQNNGV, per germline. CDR3 DNA (partial): TGTGCCAGCAGGTACTTGTGGGGGCGGAACACTGAA. This translates into CASRYLWGRNTE. The entire CDR3 protein is CASRYLWGRNTEAFF.

In regard to this clone: The CDR3 is cut off 3 residues early in the read; its end comes from the germline J gene. This chain uses TRBV7-2 with TRBJ1-2; 7 bases are a match to TRBD1. This CDR3 has 13 amino acids. CDR1 and CDR2 from the germline V gene are SGHTA and FQGNSA. The covered CDR3 bases are TGTGCCAGCAGCCCAACAGGGGTGGGAGGC. Its protein is CASSPTGVGG. The entire CDR3 protein reads CASSPTGVGGYTF.

To note about this clone: The read finishes 3 residues shy of the CDR3 end, and the germline J gene is used to complete it. The V gene is TRBV5-4, the J gene TRBJ2-4, with D possibly TRBD1 on 6 matching bases. Trimming took 0 bases from V and 1 from J, leaving 8 bases between them. Germline V gene sequence: CDR1 SGHNT, CDR2 YYREEE (reference sequence). The CDR3 totals 15 residues. The CDR3 loop is CASSLERGAKNIQYF. Partial CDR3 DNA: TGTGCCAGCAGCTTGGAGAGGGGGGCCAAAAACATT.

On this clone itself: Coverage ceases 3 residues before the CDR3 finishes, and the germline J gene fills in the end. The chain combines TRBV30 with TRBJ2-5; the match to TRBD2 covers 9 bases. The length of the CDR3 is 13 residues. V gave up 5 bases and J gave up 3 bases; unmatched junction bases: 4. Germline V gene data show CDR1 as GTSNPN and CDR2 as SVGIG (reference sequence). This CDR3 is CAWALAGEETQYF. Incomplete CDR3 DNA: TGTGCCTGGGCCTTAGCGGGAGAAGAGACC.

On this clone itself: The read falls 3 residues short of the CDR3 end, and the missing part is taken from the germline J gene. V usage is TRBV18 and J usage is TRBJ2-2; TRBD2 agrees at 11 bases. Unmatched junction bases numbered 16, after V lost 7 bases and J lost 6 bases. The CDR3 totals 18 residues. Germline-derived CDR1 and CDR2 are KGHSH and LQKENI. The CDR3 protein is CASWAGLAAPFVPGELFF. The DNA read from the CDR3 is TGTGCCAGCTGGGCGGGACTAGCGGCCCCATTTGTCCCCGGGGAG.

A note on this clone: The sequence runs out 3 residues before the end of the CDR3; the remainder is reconstructed from the germline J gene. The V gene is TRBV7-8, the J gene TRBJ1-1; D is perhaps TRBD1 (6 bases). CDR3 length: 15 residues. The ends were cut back, 5 bases at V and 1 base at J, with 14 bases in the middle. The germline gives CDR1 SGHVS, CDR2 FQNEAQ. CDR3 loop: CASSPTGQRNTEAFF. The part of the CDR3 DNA that was read is TGTGCCAGCAGCCCAACGGGACAAAGGAACACTGAA.

Turning to this clone: The read terminates 3 residues before the CDR3 end, so the remaining end is supplied by the germline J gene. The genes are TRBV5-1 and TRBJ2-2, with 10 nucleotides matching TRBD2. V was clipped by 0 bases and J by 6 bases; unmatched bases: 5. The CDR3 sequence is 16 residues long. Germline CDR1 SGHRS, CDR2 YFSETQ. The covered CDR3 bases are TGCGCCAGCAGCTTGGCCCCAGCGGGGGGGGCCGGGGAG. It translates to CASSLAPAGGAGE. The full CDR3 protein is CASSLAPAGGAGELFF.

A remark on this clone: With the read ending 3 residues before the CDR3 end, the germline J gene is used to fill in that end. The chain carries TRBV5-1 and TRBJ2-7; D is perhaps TRBD2 (5 bases). Germline loops: CDR1 SGHRS, CDR2 YFSETQ. Trimming cost V 7 bases and J 6 bases, with 5 bases left between them. The CDR3 runs to 9 residues. The covered CDR3 bases are TGCGCCAGCCGGGGCGAG. Translated, it gives CASRGE. Given in full, the CDR3 is CASRGEQYF.

A remark on this clone: The read terminates 3 residues before the CDR3 end, so the remaining end is supplied by the germline J gene. The rearrangement joins TRBV7-6 to TRBJ2-7; 9 bases are shared with TRBD2. With V trimmed by 5 bases and J by 6 bases, 11 bases remained unmatched. CDR3 length: 15 amino acids. Germline CDR1 SGHVS, CDR2 FNYEAQ. Incomplete CDR3 DNA: TGTGCCAGCAGCGCAACGGGTAGCGGGAGTTTCGAG. The encoded protein is CASSATGSGSFE. The CDR3 in full is CASSATGSGSFEQYF.

Of note for this clone: The read terminates 3 residues before the CDR3 end, so the remaining end is supplied by the germline J gene. The chain is built from TRBV7-9 and TRBJ1-5; D is uncertain. The CDR3 sequence is 13 residues long. Germline CDR1 and CDR2: SEHNR and FQNEAQ (reference sequence). Trimming removed 1 base at V and 4 bases at J, with 5 bases between. The covered CDR3 bases are TGTGCCAGCAGCTTAGTAAATAATCAGCCC. This gives the protein CASSLVNNQP. The whole CDR3 protein is CASSLVNNQPQHF.

The CDR3 DNA, read in part, is TGTGCCAGCAGCTTAGGTTCAGGAATATACTACGAG. Its translation is CASSLGSGIYYE. In full, the CDR3 reads CASSLGSGIYYEQYF. This chain links TRBV7-9 with TRBJ2-7; D call uncertain. The sequence runs out 3 residues before the end of the CDR3; the remainder is reconstructed from the germline J gene. Trimming removed 1 base from V and 3 bases from J, with 13 bases in between. Germline V lookup: CDR1 SEHNR, CDR2 FQNEAQ (reference sequence). The CDR3 extends over 15 amino acids.

For this clone: The read ends 3 residues shy of where the CDR3 ends; the end is completed using the germline J gene. J is TRBJ1-1 and V is TRBV7-2, with 10 bases lining up with TRBD1. Germline V gene data show CDR1 as SGHTA and CDR2 as FQGNSA. CDR3 length: 16 amino acids. The J segment lost 4 bases and the V segment lost 0 bases, leaving 5 bases of the junction unmatched. Partial CDR3 DNA: TGTGCCAGCAGCTTAGCGCGGACAGGGGGAGGCACTGAA. This translates into CASSLARTGGGTE. Given in full, the CDR3 is CASSLARTGGGTEAFF.

Points on this clone: The sequence runs out 3 residues before the end of the CDR3; the remainder is reconstructed from the germline J gene. The chain has TRBV11-3 and TRBJ2-5, with D tentatively TRBD1 (5 bases). The V end lost 1 base, the J end lost 2 bases, and 11 bases lay between the germline ends. This CDR3 has 15 amino acids. CDR1 and CDR2 from the germline V gene are SGHNT and YENEEA. The sequenced CDR3 bases are TGTGCCAGCAGCTTAGGAGGCAGGGTACAAGAGACC. Translation gives CASSLGGRVQET. The complete CDR3 protein is CASSLGGRVQETQYF.

The CDR3 here is CASSVTVSSYEQYF. The CDR3 DNA, read in part, is TGTGCCAGCAGCGTGACAGTAAGCTCCTACGAG. V gene TRBV5-6 combines with J gene TRBJ2-7, with D possibly TRBD1 on 5 matching bases. The missing CDR3 end, 3 residues past where the read stops, is filled in from the germline J gene. V was clipped by 4 bases and J by 0 bases, with 11 bases between them. From germline, CDR1 is SGHDT and CDR2 YYEEEE. There are 14 residues in the CDR3.

On this clone: The missing CDR3 end, 3 residues past where the read stops, is filled in from the germline J gene. The genes are TRBV5-1 and TRBJ1-2, with 7 bases identical to TRBD1. The CDR3 covers 14 residues. Unmatched junction bases numbered 3, after V lost 0 bases and J lost 4 bases. Germline assignment: CDR1 SGHRS and CDR2 YFSETQ. CDR3 DNA, as far as it was read: TGCGCCAGCAGCTTGGGGGACAGACCCTATGGC. This sequence encodes CASSLGDRPYG. The entire CDR3 is CASSLGDRPYGYTF.